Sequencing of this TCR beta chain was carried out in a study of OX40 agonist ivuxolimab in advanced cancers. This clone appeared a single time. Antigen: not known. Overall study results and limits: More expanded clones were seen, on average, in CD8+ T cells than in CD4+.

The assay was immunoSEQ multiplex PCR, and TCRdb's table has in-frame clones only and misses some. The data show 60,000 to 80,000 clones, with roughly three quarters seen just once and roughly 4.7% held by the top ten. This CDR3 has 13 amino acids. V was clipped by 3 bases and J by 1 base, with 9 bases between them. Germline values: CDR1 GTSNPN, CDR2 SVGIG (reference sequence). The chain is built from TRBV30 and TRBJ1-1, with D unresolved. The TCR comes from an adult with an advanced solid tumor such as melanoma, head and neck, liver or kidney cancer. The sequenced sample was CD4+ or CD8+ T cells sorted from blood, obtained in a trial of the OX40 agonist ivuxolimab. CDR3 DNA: TGTGCCTGGAGCCTTATACGGAACACTGAAGCTTTCTTT. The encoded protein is CAWSLIRNTEAFF.